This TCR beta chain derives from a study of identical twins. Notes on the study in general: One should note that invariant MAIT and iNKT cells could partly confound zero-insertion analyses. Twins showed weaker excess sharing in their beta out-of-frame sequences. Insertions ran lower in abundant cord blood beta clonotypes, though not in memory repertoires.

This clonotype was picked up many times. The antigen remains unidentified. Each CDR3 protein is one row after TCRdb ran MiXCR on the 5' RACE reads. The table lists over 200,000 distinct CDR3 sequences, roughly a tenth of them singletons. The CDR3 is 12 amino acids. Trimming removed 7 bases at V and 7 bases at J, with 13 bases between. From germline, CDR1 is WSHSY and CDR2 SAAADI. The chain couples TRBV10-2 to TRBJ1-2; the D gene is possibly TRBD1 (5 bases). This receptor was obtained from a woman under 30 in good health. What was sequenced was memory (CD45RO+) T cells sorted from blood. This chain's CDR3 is CASNRGLGGYTF. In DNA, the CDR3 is TGCGCCAGCAATCGGGGCTTAGGTGGCTACACCTTC.